This T cell receptor (beta chain) was profiled in a study of cytomegalovirus exposure and HLA in healthy donors. Study context: Of approximately 400 genotyped donors, 65% to 85% clustered with self-reported Caucasian donors. Study observations and caveats: A later analysis revealed that TCR association rates differed between HLA loci, peaking at DRB1 and bottoming out at HLA-C. Previous analysis showed most TCR beta V segments were productive about 87% or about 30% of the time.

The study ran its PCR with 60 Vbeta and 13 Jbeta primers. Measured with immunoSEQ multiplex PCR; TCRdb has only the in-frame clones, and not every one. The profile shows about 280,000 clones, roughly 90% of them singletons. On this clone itself: Its antigen is not known.

The CDR3 is 19 residues long. The germline V gene has CDR1 MGHRA and CDR2 YSYEKL. V was pared by 3 bases and J by 4 bases, with 18 bases of the junction left unmatched. Material: PBMCs. The TCR originated in a woman in her late teens or twenties in good health and CMV-seronegative. The rearrangement joins TRBV4-1 to TRBJ1-5; 7 positions agree with TRBD1. The CDR3: CASSQIRYQGDPINQPQHF. For the CDR3, the DNA is TGCGCCAGCAGCCAGATACGATACCAGGGGGATCCTATTAATCAGCCCCAGCATTTT.